This record looks at one T cell receptor (beta chain) sequence and its context. As yet, its antigen is unknown. The sample comes from a study of shared clonotypes between healthy human individuals. The study, taken as a whole, reports: Estimated richness values were generally larger in naive subsets than in memory subsets.

Data came from immunoSEQ multiplex PCR; TCRdb stores just in-frame clones and leaves some out. The table has 2 million to 2.5 million clones, approximately 94% seen once. In germline, CDR1 is SGDLS, CDR2 YYNGEE. The CDR3 contains 16 residues. The junction had 6 bases not matched to a gene; V was cut back by 0 bases and J by 5 bases. The receptor was derived from a man between 18 and 29 years old in good health. Sequencing used naive CD4+ T cells sorted from blood. Subset noted: CD45RA+ positively selected. The chain has TRBV9 and TRBJ2-2, with 8 bases that match TRBD2. In DNA, the CDR3 is TGTGCCAGCAGCGTAGATGTAGCGGGGCTTACCGGGGAGCTGTTTTTT. Amino acid sequence: CASSVDVAGLTGELFF.